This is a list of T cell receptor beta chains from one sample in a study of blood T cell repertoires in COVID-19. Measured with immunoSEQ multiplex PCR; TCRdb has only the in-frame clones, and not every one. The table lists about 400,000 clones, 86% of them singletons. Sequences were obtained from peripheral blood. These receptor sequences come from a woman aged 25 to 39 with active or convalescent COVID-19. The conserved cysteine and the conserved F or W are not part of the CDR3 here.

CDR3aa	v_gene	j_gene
ASSFGWGVTEAF	TRBV5-1	TRBJ1-1
ASSRLAGAYNEQF	TRBV2	TRBJ2-1
ASSQDREGQGANYEQY	TRBV4-1	TRBJ2-7
AISDIVRKGDGYT	TRBV10-3	TRBJ1-2
ASSWDYSNQPQH	TRBV5-5	TRBJ1-5
ASTAGIGSPLH	TRBV19	TRBJ1-6
ASSFVGQGIIGELF	TRBV27	TRBJ2-2
SAPTGPGNTIY	TRBV29-1	TRBJ1-3
ATSLNRATNEKLF	TRBV15	TRBJ1-4
ASSGAIRGEQY	TRBV10-1	TRBJ2-7
ASSLGTFTGELF	TRBV27	TRBJ2-2
ATREDSWVGGYT	TRBV27	TRBJ1-2
TSATTGDSPLH	TRBV19	TRBJ1-6
ASSEETSGVSDTQY	TRBV2	TRBJ2-3
ASSLGLAPDYNEQF	TRBV5-1	TRBJ2-1
SVESAGDTGELF	TRBV29-1	TRBJ2-2
ASMEGAVYGYT	TRBV6-5	TRBJ1-2
SVYPTGRNYGYT	TRBV29-1	TRBJ1-2
ASSSTTSGSWNEQF	TRBV7-2	TRBJ2-1
ASSLRQGTDTQY	TRBV5-1	TRBJ2-3
ASSLAGLLYNSPLH	TRBV5-1	TRBJ1-6
ASSWTSGGYNEQF	TRBV7-2	TRBJ2-1
ASSLGAGNSNQPQH	TRBV5-6	TRBJ1-5
ASSQSTGGGNQPQH	TRBV23-1	TRBJ1-5
ASTDRGDQPQH	TRBV19	TRBJ1-5
ASSQGQGASTGELF	TRBV3-1/TRBV3-2	TRBJ2-2
ASSVAGSGNTIY	TRBV2	TRBJ1-3
ASTSGWQETQY	TRBV2	TRBJ2-5
ASSANGQIQETQY	TRBV25-1	TRBJ2-5
ASSLNMVHT	TRBV5-4	TRBJ1-2
ASSSNPGGTYGYT	TRBV3-1/TRBV3-2	TRBJ1-2
ASSLWADSSYNSPLH	TRBV7-2	TRBJ1-6
ASSYGQGNYGYT	TRBV27	TRBJ1-2
ASSLSGDQPQH	TRBV5-1	TRBJ1-5
ASSPGGAQPQH	TRBV6-6	TRBJ1-5
ASRALNSYNQPQH	TRBV27	TRBJ1-5
ASSSGLAGGLVRETQY	TRBV5-1	TRBJ2-5
ASSLSPGNTEAF	TRBV27	TRBJ1-1
ASRAGTGVNTGELF	TRBV2	TRBJ2-2
ASRYPGQGASLPYNEQF	TRBV10-2	TRBJ2-1
ASSQDREGNYGYT	TRBV4-1	TRBJ1-2
ASSPVGTGNYGYT	TRBV19	TRBJ1-2
ASSPRDIAEAF	TRBV14	TRBJ1-1
ASSISGALTGNQPQH	TRBV19	TRBJ1-5
ASSLTENTGELF	TRBV10-2	TRBJ2-2
ASSERKAYTEAF	TRBV2	TRBJ1-1
ASSLPGQTTEQY	TRBV6-5	TRBJ2-7
ASSGQRVPKNIQY	TRBV10-2	TRBJ2-4
ASSLRDDRPD	TRBV5-6	TRBJ2-7
ASSLRDRGPGANVLT	TRBV5-1	TRBJ2-6
ASSESVDTGELF	TRBV6-1	TRBJ2-2
ASSTNSNQPQH	TRBV19	TRBJ1-5
ASSMGDQPQH	TRBV12-3/TRBV12-4	TRBJ1-5
ASSLAGTSSLSEQF	TRBV5-1	TRBJ2-1
ATRTGSNGYT	TRBV27	TRBJ1-2
ASSLDRGFNYGYT	TRBV5-1	TRBJ1-2
ASSLVPGLNTEAF	TRBV11-2	TRBJ1-1